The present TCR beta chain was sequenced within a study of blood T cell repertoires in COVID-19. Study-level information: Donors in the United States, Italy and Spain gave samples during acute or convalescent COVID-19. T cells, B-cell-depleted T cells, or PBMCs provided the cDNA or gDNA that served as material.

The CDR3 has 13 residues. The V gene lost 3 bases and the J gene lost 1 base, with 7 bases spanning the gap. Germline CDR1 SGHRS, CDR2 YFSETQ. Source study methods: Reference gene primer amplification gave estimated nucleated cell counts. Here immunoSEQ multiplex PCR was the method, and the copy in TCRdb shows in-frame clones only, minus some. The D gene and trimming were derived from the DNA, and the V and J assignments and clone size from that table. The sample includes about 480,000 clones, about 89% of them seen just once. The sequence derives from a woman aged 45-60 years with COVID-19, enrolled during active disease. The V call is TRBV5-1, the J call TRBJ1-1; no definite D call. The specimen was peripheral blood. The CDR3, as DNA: TGCGCCAGCAGCTACACCAGGAACACTGAAGCTTTCTTT. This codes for CASSYTRNTEAFF.